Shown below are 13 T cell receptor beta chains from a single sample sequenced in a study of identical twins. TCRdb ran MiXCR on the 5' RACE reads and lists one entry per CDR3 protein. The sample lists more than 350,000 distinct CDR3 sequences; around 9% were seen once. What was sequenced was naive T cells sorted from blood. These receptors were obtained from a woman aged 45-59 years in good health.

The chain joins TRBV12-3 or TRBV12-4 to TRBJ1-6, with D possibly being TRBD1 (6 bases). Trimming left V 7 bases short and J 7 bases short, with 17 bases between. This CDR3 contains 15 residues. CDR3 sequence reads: CASIARGGTNSPLHF. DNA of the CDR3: TGTGCCAGCATTGCTCGAGGGGGTACGAATTCACCCCTCCACTTT.

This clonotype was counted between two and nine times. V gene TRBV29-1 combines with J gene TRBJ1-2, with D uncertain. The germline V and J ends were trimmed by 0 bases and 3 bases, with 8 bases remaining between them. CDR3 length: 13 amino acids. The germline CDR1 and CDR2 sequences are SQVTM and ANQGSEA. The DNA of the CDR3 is TGCAGCGTTGAAGATCCAGCGGACTATGGCTACACCTTC. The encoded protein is CSVEDPADYGYTF.

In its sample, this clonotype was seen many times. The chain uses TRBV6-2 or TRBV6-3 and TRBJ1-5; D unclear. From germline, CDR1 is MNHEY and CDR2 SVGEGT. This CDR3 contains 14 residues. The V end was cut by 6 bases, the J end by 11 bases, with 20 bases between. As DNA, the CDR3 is TGTGCCAGCAGGAACGGGCCGCCGGGCGGGACCCAGCATTTT. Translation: CASRNGPPGGTQHF.

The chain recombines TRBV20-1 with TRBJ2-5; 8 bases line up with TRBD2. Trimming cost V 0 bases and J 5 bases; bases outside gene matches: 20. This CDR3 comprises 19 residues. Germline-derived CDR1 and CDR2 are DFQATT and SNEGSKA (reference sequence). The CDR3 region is CSARDGGTQRERGRETQYF. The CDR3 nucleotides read TGCAGTGCTAGAGATGGAGGGACTCAGCGGGAGAGAGGAAGGGAGACCCAGTACTTC.

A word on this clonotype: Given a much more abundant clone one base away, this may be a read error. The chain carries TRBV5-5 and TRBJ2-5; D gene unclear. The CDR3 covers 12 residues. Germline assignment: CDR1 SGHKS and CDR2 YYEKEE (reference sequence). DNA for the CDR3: TGTGCCAGCAGCCCCGCCCAAGAGACCCAGTGCTTC. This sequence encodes CASSPAQETQCF. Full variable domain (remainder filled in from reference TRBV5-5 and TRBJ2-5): DAGVTQSPTHLIKTRGQQVTLRCSPISGHKSVSWYQQVLGQGPQFIFQYYEKEERGRGNFPDRFSARQFPNYSSELNVNALLLGDSALYLCASSPAQETQCFGPGTRLLVL.

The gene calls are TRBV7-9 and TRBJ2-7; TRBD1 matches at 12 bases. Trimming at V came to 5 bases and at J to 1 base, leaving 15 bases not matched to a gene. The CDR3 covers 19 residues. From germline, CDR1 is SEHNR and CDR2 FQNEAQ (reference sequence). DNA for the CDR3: TGTGCCAGCAGCGACCGTGGGACAGGGGGCTTCCTTATGTCCTACGAGCAGTACGTC. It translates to CASSDRGTGGFLMSYEQYV.

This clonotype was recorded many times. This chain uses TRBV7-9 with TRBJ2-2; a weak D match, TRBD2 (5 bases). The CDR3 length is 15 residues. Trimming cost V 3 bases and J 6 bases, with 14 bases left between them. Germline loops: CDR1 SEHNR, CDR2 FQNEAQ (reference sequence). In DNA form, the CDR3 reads TGTGCCAGCAGCTTGGCCCGCACGGGGTCCGGGGAGCTGTTTTTT. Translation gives CASSLARTGSGELFF.

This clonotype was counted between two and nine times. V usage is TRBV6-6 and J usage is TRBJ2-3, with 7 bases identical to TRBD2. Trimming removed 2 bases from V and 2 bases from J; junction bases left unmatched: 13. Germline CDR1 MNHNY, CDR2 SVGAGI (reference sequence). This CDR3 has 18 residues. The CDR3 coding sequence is TGTGCCAGCAGTTACCGTCTTGCCCTAGCGGACTACACAGATACGCAGTATTTT. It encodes CASSYRLALADYTDTQYF.

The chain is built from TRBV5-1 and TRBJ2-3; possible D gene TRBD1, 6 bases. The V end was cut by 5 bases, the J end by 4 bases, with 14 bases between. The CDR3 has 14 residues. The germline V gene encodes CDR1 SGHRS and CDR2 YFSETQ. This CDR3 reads CASRDLKGADTQYF. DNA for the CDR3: TGCGCCAGCAGAGACCTCAAGGGGGCAGATACGCAGTATTTT.

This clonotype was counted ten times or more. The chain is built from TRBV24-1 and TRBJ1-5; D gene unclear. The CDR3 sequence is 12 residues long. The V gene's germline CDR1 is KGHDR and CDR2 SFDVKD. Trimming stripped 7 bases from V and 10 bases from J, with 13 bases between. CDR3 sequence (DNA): TGTGCCACCAGGGAGGGAAATGGCCCCCAGCATTTT. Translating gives CATREGNGPQHF.

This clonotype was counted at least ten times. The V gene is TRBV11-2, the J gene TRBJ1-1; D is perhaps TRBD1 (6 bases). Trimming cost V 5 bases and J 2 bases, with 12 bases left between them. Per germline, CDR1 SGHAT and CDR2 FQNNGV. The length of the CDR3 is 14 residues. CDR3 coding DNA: TGTGCCAGCAGCCCGGGACACCATAACACTGAAGCTTTCTTT. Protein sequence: CASSPGHHNTEAFF.

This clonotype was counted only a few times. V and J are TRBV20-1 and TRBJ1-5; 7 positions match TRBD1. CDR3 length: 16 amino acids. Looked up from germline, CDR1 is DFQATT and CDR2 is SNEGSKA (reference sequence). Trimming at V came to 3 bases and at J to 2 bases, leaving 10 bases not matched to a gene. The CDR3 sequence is CSARRRRGPGNQPQHF. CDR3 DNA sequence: TGCAGTGCTAGGAGGAGGAGGGGGCCTGGCAATCAGCCCCAGCATTTT.

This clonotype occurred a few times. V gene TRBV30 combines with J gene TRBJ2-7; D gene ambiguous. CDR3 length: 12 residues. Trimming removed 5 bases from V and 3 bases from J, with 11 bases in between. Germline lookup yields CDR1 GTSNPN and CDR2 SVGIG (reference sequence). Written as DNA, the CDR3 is TGTGCCTGGTCGACTGTGAGCTACGAGCAGTACTTC. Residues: CAWSTVSYEQYF.